This entry concerns a single TCR beta chain. Its antigen is not known. The data originate from a study of cytomegalovirus exposure and HLA in healthy donors. Study conclusions and caveats: The tendency of first-cohort TCR clusters to co-occur in the 95 to 150 validation repertoires was the finding of a later analysis. Most TCR sequences proved rare, with some public TCRs found in many donors. There were some 150 TCR beta chains listed as cytomegalovirus-associated.

CDR1 and CDR2 from the germline V gene are LNHDA and SQIVND (reference sequence). This CDR3 spans 17 amino acids. The V gene lost 5 bases and the J gene lost 4 bases, with 24 bases spanning the gap. This table comes from immunoSEQ multiplex PCR, and its TCRdb copy is limited to in-frame clones, with some not included. Of over 200,000 clones listed, approximately 80% are singletons. The specimen sequenced was PBMCs. V usage is TRBV19 and J usage is TRBJ2-7, with unresolved D. The sequence came from a woman aged 30 to 39 in good health and CMV-seropositive. As DNA, the CDR3 is TGTGCCAGTAGTCCTAATTCCCGCCCAACATCTCGATACGAGCAGTACTTC. It yields the protein CASSPNSRPTSRYEQYF.